One and the same sample provided the 3 T cell receptor beta chains below, sequenced in a study of CD8+CD57+ T cells in acquired aplastic anemia. TCR beta VDJ and CDR3 profiles were obtained from a genomic DNA template. TCRdb analysed the reads with MiXCR anew, one entry per CDR3 protein. This table holds approximately 100,000 distinct CDR3 sequences, approximately 73% found once. Patients chosen for sequencing had CD8+CD57+ cells that had expanded, as shown by flow cytometry. Sample: sorted CD4+, CD8+, or CD8+CD57+ T cells (not recorded which) from PBMCs. The receptors shown here come from a human donor with aplastic anemia.

This clonotype was seen only a few times. J is TRBJ2-7 and V is TRBV15; TRBD1 is a possible D gene (5 bases). CDR1 and CDR2 (germline): LNHNV, YYDKDF (reference sequence). V lost 5 bases and J 3 bases, leaving 14 bases between the germline ends. The CDR3 contains 14 residues. CDR3 sequence: CATSEDSDRYEQYF. The CDR3 DNA sequence: TGTGCCACCAGCGAAGACAGCGACCGCTACGAGCAGTACTTC.

This clonotype was seen only a few times. The rearrangement links TRBV15 to TRBJ2-1; D unclear. CDR3 length: 13 amino acids. Germline CDR1 reads LNHNV; CDR2 reads YYDKDF (reference sequence). V dropped 1 base and J dropped 9 bases, with 10 bases sitting between them. The CDR3 nucleotides read TGTGCCACCAGCAGAGGACCCGATGGTGAGCAGTTCTTC. Protein product: CATSRGPDGEQFF.

The rearrangement uses TRBV19 and TRBJ1-5; 7 positions match TRBD1. With 3 bases clipped from V and 0 bases from J, the junction kept 5 bases outside the gene matches. The CDR3 has 16 residues. The V gene's germline CDR1 is LNHDA and CDR2 SQIVND (reference sequence). DNA for the CDR3: TGTGCCAGTAGTATTTCCGGGACAGATAGCAATCAGCCCCAGCATTTT. It codes for CASSISGTDSNQPQHF.